This T cell receptor (beta chain) was retrieved from a study of T-cell memory formation after mild COVID-19 (dated by TCRdb to about 2021). Study-level background: TCR sequence clusters from the two donors were found to be largely donor specific. Longitudinal TCRalpha and TCRbeta repertoire sequencing tracked T-cell clones expanding and contracting after mild COVID-19 in two donors. The cohort comprised two young, previously healthy adult volunteers, one female and one male. Summary of the overall study and its limitations: SARS-CoV-2 specificity of the second-wave clones peaking on day 37 was not confirmed. Contracting CD4+ clones appeared mostly in the CM and EM memory subsets, whereas CD8+ clones were enriched in EMRA. Balanced CD4/CD8 phenotypes were observed for clones contracting from day 15 to 85, whereas a bias towards CD4+ was observed for a second wave of clones expanding from day 15 to 37. Some responding clones were detected in pre-infection memory, which suggested that pre-existing cross-reactive memory T cells had joined the SARS-CoV-2 response. The study included only a couple of mild cases, and larger cohorts that include severe cases with pre-infection samples were judged to be necessary.

This clonotype was detected only a few times. It lacks a known antigen. No per-base quality is available; no much larger clone lies one base away. Sequencer: Illumina NovaSeq 6000. TCRalpha and TCRbeta cDNA libraries were constructed by 5'RACE with constant-segment primers, with sample barcodes and unique molecular identifiers being introduced. RNA was extracted from every sample with Trizol reagent. Amplification of the libraries took two PCR steps, and the second step added a second sample barcode plus Illumina TruSeq adapters. Sequencing of the libraries was done on an Illumina NovaSeq, producing 2 x 150 bp paired-end reads. In the original analysis: With migec v1.2.7, reads were demultiplexed and then collapsed into UMI-guided consensus sequences. With mixcr v2.1.11, UMI consensuses were aligned to TRA and TRB V and J templates and assembled into clonotypes. A clonotype was counted as expanded or contracted only when both edgeR and NoisET called the clonotype significant, with the noise models trained on biological replicates. For edgeR calls, a false discovery rate-adjusted p below 0.01 and a log2 fold-change threshold of 1 were applied. As an exploratory analysis of dynamics, max-normalized trajectories of the 1000 most abundant clonotypes were examined by PCA with hierarchical clustering. Each responding clone was given a CD4 or CD8 phenotype based on the CD4+ and CD8+ repertoires, which had been sequenced separately. TCRdb passed the public sequencing reads through fastp at Q25 and MiXCR, retaining productive beta sequences. Each entry is one CDR3 protein sequence, shown with its most common DNA and genes. The V and J calls follow TCRdb's processing rather than the paper's. This sample lists roughly 52,000 distinct CDR3 sequences; approximately 8% were detected once. The ten largest clones represent more than 1.3% of the sample.

Clipping removes 6 bases from V and 15 bases from J, with 14 as the unmatched junction base count. The CDR3 runs 14 residues from the cysteine to the phenylalanine. Here the CDR3 DNA is all that survives: 42 bases in frame from base 1. The germline V gene (reference sequence) specifies LNHDA as CDR1 and SQIVND as CDR2. Ficoll-Paque density gradient centrifugation was the method used to isolate PBMCs. The sample comprised PBMCs or a T cell subset sorted from them (not recorded which). The clonotype originates from a young man who had mild COVID-19 (a few samples of this study predate the infection). The sample titles of this study are shuffled in the database, so cell type and time point are left out; the donor was told from shared clones. Recombination linked TRBV19 to TRBJ2-1; 10 central nucleotides agree with TRBD2. This receptor has the CDR3 CASSPGGAGGPSFF. The nucleotide sequence reads TGTGCCAGTAGCCCCGGAGGAGCGGGGGGGCCGTCGTTCTTC.